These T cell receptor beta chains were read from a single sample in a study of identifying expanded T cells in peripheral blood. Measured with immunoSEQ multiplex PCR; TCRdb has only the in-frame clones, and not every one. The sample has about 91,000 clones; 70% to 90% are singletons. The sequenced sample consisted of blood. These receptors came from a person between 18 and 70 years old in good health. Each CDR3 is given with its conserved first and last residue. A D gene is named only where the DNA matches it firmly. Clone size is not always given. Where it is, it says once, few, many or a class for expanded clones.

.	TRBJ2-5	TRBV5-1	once	CASLQKGGKETQYF	TGCGCCAGCCTTCAGAAGGGGGGGAAGGAGACCCAGTACTTC
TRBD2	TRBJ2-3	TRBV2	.	CASLGPSGGDTQYF	TGTGCCAGCCTTGGGCCTAGCGGGGGTGATACGCAGTATTTT
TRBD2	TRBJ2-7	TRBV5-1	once	CASSLGLAVGYYEQYF	TGCGCCAGCAGCTTGGGACTAGCGGTGGGGTACTACGAGCAGTACTTC
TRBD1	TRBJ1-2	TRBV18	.	CASSPVTGASYLGYTF	TGTGCCAGCTCACCAGTAACAGGGGCCAGTTACCTGGGCTACACCTTC
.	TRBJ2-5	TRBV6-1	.	CASSGAYRVGETQYF	TGTGCCAGCAGTGGAGCTTACAGGGTAGGGGAGACCCAGTACTTC
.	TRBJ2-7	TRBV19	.	CASSIETDYEQYF	TGTGCCAGTAGTATAGAGACAGACTACGAGCAGTACTTC
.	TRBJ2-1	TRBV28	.	CASSLWVGSNEQFF	TGTGCCAGCAGTTTATGGGTCGGGAGCAATGAGCAGTTCTTC
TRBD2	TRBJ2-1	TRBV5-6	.	CASSLWTSGMTEQFF	TGTGCCAGCAGCTTGTGGACTAGCGGGATGACTGAGCAGTTCTTC
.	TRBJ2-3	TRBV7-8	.	CASSQLGGSTDTQYF	TGTGCCAGCAGCCAGCTGGGCGGTAGCACAGATACGCAGTATTTT
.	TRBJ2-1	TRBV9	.	CASSPRVYNEQFF	TGTGCCAGCAGCCCTAGGGTCTACAATGAGCAGTTCTTC
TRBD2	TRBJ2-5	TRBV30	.	CAWSPTSATQYF	TGTGCCTGGAGTCCCACTAGCGCCACCCAGTACTTC
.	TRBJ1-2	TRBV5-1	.	CASSGGTASYGYTF	TGCGCCAGCAGCGGCGGGACTGCCTCGTATGGCTACACCTTC
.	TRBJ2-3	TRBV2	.	CASSELQRGTDTQYF	TGTGCCAGCAGTGAACTCCAAAGGGGCACAGATACGCAGTATTTT
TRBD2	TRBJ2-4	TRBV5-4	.	CASSKAGLAGGSNIQYF	TGTGCCAGCAGCAAAGCCGGACTAGCGGGGGGGTCAAACATTCAGTACTTC
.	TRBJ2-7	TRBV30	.	CAWSWIGAATNQYF	TGTGCCTGGAGTTGGATCGGAGCAGCTACGAATCAGTACTTC
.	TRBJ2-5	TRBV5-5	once	CASSTWGRAQYF	TGTGCCAGCAGTACGTGGGGTAGGGCCCAGTACTTC
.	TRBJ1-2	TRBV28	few	CASSRQYGYTF	TGTGCCAGCAGTCGACAGTATGGCTACACCTTC
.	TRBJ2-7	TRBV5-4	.	CASSQERGAGAYEQYF	TGTGCCAGCAGCCAAGAAAGGGGGGCAGGAGCTTACGAGCAGTACTTC
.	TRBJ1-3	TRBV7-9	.	CASSPPGAPGNTIYF	TGTGCCAGCAGCCCCCCGGGGGCACCTGGAAACACCATATATTTT
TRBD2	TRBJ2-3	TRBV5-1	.	CASSLGTSHSTDTQYF	TGCGCCAGCAGCTTGGGGACTAGCCATAGCACAGATACGCAGTATTTT
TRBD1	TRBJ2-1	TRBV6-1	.	CASKTGTGDNEQFF	TGTGCCAGCAAAACCGGGACAGGGGACAATGAGCAGTTCTTC
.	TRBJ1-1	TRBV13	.	CASSLETGSYTEAFF	TGTGCCAGCAGCTTAGAAACAGGGTCGTACACTGAAGCTTTCTTT
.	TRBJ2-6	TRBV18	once	CASSPTKSPRESSGANVLTF	TGTGCCAGCTCACCTACGAAGTCCCCGAGGGAGTCGAGCGGGGCCAACGTCCTGACTTTC
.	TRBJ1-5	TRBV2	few	CASSGQGSNQPQHF	TGTGCCAGCAGTGGGCAGGGGAGCAATCAGCCCCAGCATTTT
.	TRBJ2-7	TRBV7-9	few	CASSQGGYEQYF	TGTGCCAGCAGCCAGGGGGGGTACGAGCAGTACTTC
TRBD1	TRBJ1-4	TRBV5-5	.	CASSYIPGQRNEKLFF	TGTGCCAGCAGCTATATTCCGGGACAGAGGAATGAAAAACTGTTTTTT
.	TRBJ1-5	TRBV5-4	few	CARTFYSNQPQHF	TGTGCGAGGACATTCTATAGCAATCAGCCCCAGCATTTT
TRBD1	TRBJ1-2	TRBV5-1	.	CASSPDDRVNGYTF	TGCGCCAGCAGTCCTGACGACAGGGTAAATGGCTACACCTTC
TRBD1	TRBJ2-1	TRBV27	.	CASSSGQGMRNEQFF	TGTGCCAGCAGTTCTGGACAGGGAATGAGGAATGAGCAGTTCTTC
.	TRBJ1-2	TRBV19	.	CASSIGSDRYGYTF	TGTGCCAGTAGTATCGGGTCCGATAGGTATGGCTACACCTTC
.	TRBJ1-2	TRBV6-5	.	CASGRGNYGYTF	TGTGCCAGCGGTAGGGGTAACTATGGCTACACCTTC
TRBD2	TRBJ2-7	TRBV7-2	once	CASSPTSVIQQYF	TGTGCCAGCAGCCCGACTAGCGTGATTCAGCAGTACTTC
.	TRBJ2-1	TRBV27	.	CASSFPGNRNEQFF	TGTGCCAGCAGTTTCCCGGGGAATAGGAATGAGCAGTTCTTC
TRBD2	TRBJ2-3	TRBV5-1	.	CASSLAAGGLADTQYF	TGCGCCAGCAGCTTGGCGGCGGGAGGTCTCGCAGATACGCAGTATTTT
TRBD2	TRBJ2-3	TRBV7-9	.	CASSLYGRGGADTQYF	TGTGCCAGCAGCCTCTACGGGAGGGGGGGCGCAGATACGCAGTATTTT
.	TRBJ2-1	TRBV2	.	CASSAEAEDYNEQFF	TGTGCCAGCAGTGCAGAAGCGGAGGACTACAATGAGCAGTTCTTC
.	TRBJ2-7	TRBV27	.	CASDRDGFYEQYF	TGTGCCAGCGACCGGGACGGATTCTACGAGCAGTACTTC
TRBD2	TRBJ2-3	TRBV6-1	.	CASSALTSGRTTDTQYF	TGTGCCAGCAGTGCCCTAACTAGCGGGAGGACCACAGATACGCAGTATTTT
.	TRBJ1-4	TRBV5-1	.	CASSLGRSSGSNEKLFF	TGCGCCAGCAGCTTGGGACGAAGTAGTGGTTCTAATGAAAAACTGTTTTTT
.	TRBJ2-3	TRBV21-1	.	CASSKDWSGDTPDTQYF	TGTGCCAGCAGCAAAGATTGGTCGGGAGACACCCCAGATACGCAGTATTTT
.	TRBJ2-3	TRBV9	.	CASSGKRFSTDTQYF	TGTGCCAGCAGCGGAAAGCGCTTTAGCACAGATACGCAGTATTTT
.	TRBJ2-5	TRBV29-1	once	CSVEGVRGGPDTQYF	TGCAGCGTTGAAGGGGTCAGGGGCGGCCCTGACACCCAGTACTTC